This T cell receptor beta chain originates from a study of shared clonotypes between healthy human individuals (dated by TCRdb to 2020 to 2021). Some background on the complete study: The cohort included a few men and a couple of women between 18 and 49 years of age. For each donor, three plates each were used for CD4 naive and CD4 memory, two plates were used for CD8 naive, and one plate was used for CD8 memory. Blood TCR repertoires of about 5 healthy adults were deeply sequenced to estimate repertoire size and the extent of clonotype sharing between individuals. To increase sequencing depth and limit assay-specific biases, different laboratories used diverse techniques to prepare libraries and sequence TCR repertoires. Leukapheresis yielded between about 0.9 and 9 billion PBMCs per donor.

The paper as a whole reports these results and caveats: Sharing across a few donors was observed for approximately 5% of naive CD4, 3% to 3.5% of naive CD8, 2% to 2.5% of memory CD4, and about 0.4% of memory CD8 clonotypes. Pairwise subsampling indicated that sequencing depth was expected to affect the degree of clonotype sharing among donors. Naive subsets generally had larger estimated clonotype richness than memory subsets. Because the study included only a small number of donors, the genetic and exposure-history diversity represented was limited. Sampling was limited to blood, and TCR repertoires in tissue likely differ from TCR repertoires in blood. Rarefaction of sorted-subset datasets indicated incomplete sequencing despite the large sequencing depth. Clonotypes shared by all four sorted-subset donors showed higher generation probabilities than non-shared clonotypes.

TCR CDR3 regions were amplified from genomic DNA by multiplex PCR using the deep immunoSEQ assay. Extracted genomic DNA from each cell subset was distributed evenly across all wells of several immunoSEQ 96-well plates, and each plate was treated as a replicate. For sorted subsets, each replicate PCR was loaded with roughly 200 ng genomic DNA, equivalent to about 30,000 T cell genomes. Purified libraries were measured with a Qubit 3.0 fluorometer, size-checked on a Bioanalyzer 2100, and measured again with the KAPA Library Quantification kit. Every immunoSEQ 96-well plate was sequenced on a separate single-read 150-cycle Illumina NextSeq 550 flow cell. Processing in the source paper ran as follows. The immunoSEQ output contained only junctional sequences without quality scores, so filtering could not match that applied to full-length reads. Sequences were annotated with PyIR, a Python wrapper for IgBLAST v1.9, and V/J genes and CDR3 were assigned using IMGT germline references. Reads with weak V/J assignments (E-value above 1e-6), missing CDR3, stop codons, out-of-frame junctions, or ambiguous translated residues were removed. A V3J clonotype was defined by an identical inferred V gene, J gene, and CDR3 amino acid sequence. Percentage overlap between repertoires was computed as shared unique clonotypes divided by the size of the smaller repertoire. Three approaches were used to assess repertoire richness: RTK rarefaction, the Chao1 estimator, and Recon v2.1 estimates of unobserved clonotypes. Generation probabilities for all TCRbeta clonotypes obtained by the gDNA method from several donors were computed using OLGA. What TCRdb holds here is the immuneACCESS table cut down to in-frame rearrangements. Part of the clones is not present; checked against another copy, under half of the missing clones reflect an unresolved V gene, and the others are unexplained. D and trimming were read from the DNA, whereas the V and J calls and clone size are those reported in that table. The sample includes 2,100,000 or so clones, with nearly 97% observed a single time. Of the sample, approximately 0.13% falls within the top ten clones.

The donors were healthy, HIV-negative adults with no recently reported acute infections or vaccinations. All donors were Caucasian adults living in Nashville, Tennessee, USA. CD4+ T cells were enriched by magnetic negative selection, after which naive cells were positively selected on CD45RA and the negative fraction was taken as the memory subset. Blood was obtained by leukapheresis, after which PBMCs were separated by Ficoll-Histopaque density gradient centrifugation and cryopreserved in liquid nitrogen vapor phase. Analytical flow cytometry was used to check the purity and quantity of each magnetically sorted T cell population. Genomic DNA was isolated from every sorted fraction and measured by UV absorbance on a Nanodrop 2000c. Reading from cysteine to phenylalanine, the CDR3 counts 16 amino acids. The CDR3 DNA has 48 bases and is translated from base 1. V is cut by 3 bases and J by 0 bases, and the space between the germline ends is 12 bases. The germline V gene yields KGHSH for CDR1 and LQKENI for CDR2.

Comment on this clone: The antigen this receptor binds is unknown. No much larger clone exists at a distance of one base, and base qualities are not known.

Sequenced: naive CD4+ T cells sorted from blood. Sample cell subset or site, as interpreted from the label and publication: CD45RA+ positively selected. The receptor chain draws on TRBV18 and TRBJ2-1, with the identity of the D gene unclear. The TCR was taken from a young man in good health. The CDR3 reads CASSPFAVDSYNEQFF. The DNA sequence is given as TGTGCCAGCTCACCCTTTGCGGTTGACTCCTACAATGAGCAGTTCTTC. With the rest looked up from the reference TRBV18 and TRBJ2-1 genes rather than sequenced, the full variable domain is NAGVMQNPRHLVRRRGQEARLRCSPMKGHSHVYWYRQLPEEGLKFMVYLQKENIIDESGMPKERFSAEFPKEGPSILRIQQVVRGDSAAYFCASSPFAVDSYNEQFFGPGTRLTVL.